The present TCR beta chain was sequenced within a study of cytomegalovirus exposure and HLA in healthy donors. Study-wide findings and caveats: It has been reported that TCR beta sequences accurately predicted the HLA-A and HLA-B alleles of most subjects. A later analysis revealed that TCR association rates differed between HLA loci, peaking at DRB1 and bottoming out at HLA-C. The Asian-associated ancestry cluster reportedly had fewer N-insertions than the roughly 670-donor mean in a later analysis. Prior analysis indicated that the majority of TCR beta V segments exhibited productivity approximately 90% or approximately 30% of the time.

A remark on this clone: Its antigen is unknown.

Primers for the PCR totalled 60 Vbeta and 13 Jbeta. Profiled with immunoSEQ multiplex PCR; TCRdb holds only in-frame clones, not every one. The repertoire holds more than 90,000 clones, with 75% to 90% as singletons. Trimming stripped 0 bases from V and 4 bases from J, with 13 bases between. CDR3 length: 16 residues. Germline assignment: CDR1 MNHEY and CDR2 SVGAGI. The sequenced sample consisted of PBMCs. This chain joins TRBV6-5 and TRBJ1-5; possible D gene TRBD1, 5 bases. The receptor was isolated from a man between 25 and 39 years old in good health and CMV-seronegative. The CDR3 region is CASSYSIGTLNQPQHF. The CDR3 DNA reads TGTGCCAGCAGTTACTCGATCGGGACTCTGAATCAGCCCCAGCATTTT.